Presented here are 32 T cell receptor beta chains from one specimen sequenced in a study of cytomegalovirus exposure and HLA in healthy donors (dated by TCRdb to the late 2010s). Libraries were constructed by the immunoSEQ multiplex PCR assay. For the multiplex PCR, a mixture combining 60 forward primers for TCR Vbeta segments and 13 reverse primers for TCR Jbeta segments was used. TCRdb re-hosts the immuneACCESS table, in-frame sequences only. Its copies lack some clones; in the studies checked, an unresolved V gene accounts for under half of them, and the cause for the rest is not known. The sample has 150,000 to 160,000 clones on record, 60% to 75% of them singletons. Of the sample, roughly 2.8% is held by the ten largest clones. Sequencing was carried out using PBMCs. Source of these receptors: a young man in good health and CMV-seronegative.

The chain employs TRBV7-3 and TRBJ2-2, with 9 bases fitting TRBD1. The CDR3 is 16 residues long. V was clipped by 6 bases and J by 4 bases; unmatched bases: 9. Per germline, CDR1 SGHTA and CDR2 FQGTGA. The CDR3 DNA reads as TGTGCCAGCAGTCCGACGGACAGGGGACGCACCGGGGAGCTGTTTTTT. It translates to CASSPTDRGRTGELFF.

The chain joins TRBV2 to TRBJ1-2; no reliable D call. This CDR3 is 14 amino acids long. The V gene lost 7 bases and the J gene lost 8 bases, with 20 bases spanning the gap. CDR1 is SNHLY and CDR2 is FYNNEI in the germline V gene. The CDR3 sequence: CASTGGFWSFGYTF. Written as DNA, the CDR3 is TGTGCCAGCACCGGCGGGTTTTGGAGTTTCGGCTACACCTTC.

The chain combines TRBV2 with TRBJ2-1; D is uncertain. The germline gives CDR1 SNHLY, CDR2 FYNNEI. The CDR3 consists of 14 residues. Deletions cut 2 bases from V and 0 bases from J, with 5 bases between. For the CDR3, the DNA is TGTGCCAGCAGTGAATCTAGCTCCTACAATGAGCAGTTCTTC. This translates into CASSESSSYNEQFF.

The genes are TRBV7-8 and TRBJ1-5, with unresolved D. The CDR3 covers 14 residues. Germline V gene sequence: CDR1 SGHVS, CDR2 FQNEAQ. Between the trimmed V and J ends, which lost 3 bases and 0 bases, there was a span of 6 bases. In DNA form, the CDR3 reads TGTGCCAGCAGCTTGGCTTATAGCAATCAGCCCCAGCATTTT. Protein sequence: CASSLAYSNQPQHF. The variable domain in full, completed from reference TRBV7-8 and TRBJ1-5, reads GAGVSQSPRYKVAKRGQDVALRCDPISGHVSLFWYQQALGQGPEFLTYFQNEAQLDKSGLPSDRFFAERPEGSVSTLKIQRTQQEDSAVYLCASSLAYSNQPQHFGDGTRLSIL.

V gene TRBV6-1 combines with J gene TRBJ2-5, with D tentatively TRBD1 (6 bases). V was pared by 2 bases and J by 4 bases, with 14 bases between. The CDR3 is 15 amino acids. The V gene's germline CDR1 is MNHNS and CDR2 SASEGT. The CDR3 protein is CASSERVTGRETQYF. The CDR3 bases are TGTGCCAGCAGTGAACGGGTGACAGGACGAGAGACCCAGTACTTC.

This clone turned up a few times. Here the CDR3 DNA reads TGTGCCATCAGATGGGACAGATCGAACACCGGGGAGCTGTTTTTT. It yields the protein CAIRWDRSNTGELFF. The V gene is TRBV10-3, the J gene TRBJ2-2; 7 nucleotides agree with TRBD1. Germline-derived CDR1 and CDR2 are ENHRY and SYGVKD. The J segment lost 0 bases and the V segment lost 6 bases, leaving 4 bases of the junction unmatched. CDR3 length: 15 amino acids.

The table lists this clone with a count of one. J is TRBJ2-6 and V is TRBV6-4; 10 bases line up with TRBD2. This CDR3 is 15 amino acids long. In germline, CDR1 is MRHNA, CDR2 SNTAGT. V shed 6 bases and J 2 bases; nucleotides not matched to a gene: 1. This chain's CDR3 is CASSSGGAGANVLTF. DNA of the CDR3: TGTGCCAGCAGCAGCGGGGGGGCTGGGGCCAACGTCCTGACTTTC.

This rearrangement joins TRBV2 to TRBJ2-7; 7 positions agree with TRBD2. The germline CDR1 and CDR2 sequences are SNHLY and FYNNEI. This CDR3 contains 15 residues. V dropped 2 bases and J dropped 6; count of bases not matched to a gene: 10. The CDR3 sequence: CASSEIGGGWGEQYF. The CDR3 coding sequence is TGTGCCAGCAGTGAAATCGGGGGAGGGTGGGGCGAGCAGTACTTC.

CDR3 protein: CAWSLLQIRSRVGTEAFF. As DNA, the CDR3 is TGTGCCTGGAGTCTCCTCCAAATTAGGAGCAGGGTAGGCACTGAAGCTTTCTTT. V gene TRBV30 combines with J gene TRBJ1-1, with TRBD1 as a possible D gene (5 bases). The V end was cut by 2 bases, the J end by 4 bases, with 26 bases between. This CDR3 comprises 18 residues. Germline V gene sequence: CDR1 GTSNPN, CDR2 SVGIG (reference sequence).

The V and J genes are TRBV9 and TRBJ2-7; 15 positions agree with TRBD2. CDR1 SGDLS and CDR2 YYNGEE come from the germline V gene. V was pared by 5 bases and J by 4 bases, with 7 bases of the junction left unmatched. CDR3 size: 16 residues. CDR3 amino acids: CASSYEGTSGGYEQYF. DNA for the CDR3: TGTGCCAGCAGTTACGAAGGGACTAGCGGGGGGTACGAGCAGTACTTC.

The chain uses TRBV6-5 and TRBJ1-5; 9 nucleotides match TRBD1. The CDR3 contains 16 residues. Losses at the gene ends were 4 bases for V and 2 bases for J; bases not matched to a gene: 6. CDR1 and CDR2 (germline): MNHEY, SVGAGI. CDR3 region: CASSSNRGLGNQPQHF. Here the CDR3 DNA reads TGTGCCAGCAGTTCCAACAGGGGGCTAGGCAATCAGCCCCAGCATTTT.

The rearrangement links TRBV6-1 to TRBJ2-7; D unclear. The germline CDR1 and CDR2 sequences are MNHNS and SASEGT. The CDR3 has 13 amino acids. Trimming left V 6 bases short and J 0 bases short, with 9 bases between. The CDR3 region has the DNA TGTGCCAGCAGGGCTCAGGACTCCTACGAGCAGTACGTC. Amino acids: CASRAQDSYEQYV.

In this sample, this clone turned up a few times. The chain carries TRBV27 and TRBJ1-4; 9 nucleotides align to TRBD1. Per germline, CDR1 MNHEY and CDR2 SMNVEV (reference sequence). The CDR3 loop spans 17 amino acids. V lost 3 bases and J lost 5; bases outside the gene matches: 10. CDR3 in DNA: TGTGCCAGCAGTTTGGGGGTCGGGACAGGGTTGAATGAAAAACTGTTTTTT. Its translation is CASSLGVGTGLNEKLFF.

The table lists this clone with a few counts. The V gene is TRBV7-2, the J gene TRBJ2-3, with 9 bases lining up with TRBD2. Germline loops: CDR1 SGHTA, CDR2 FQGNSA. This CDR3 has 15 amino acids. V dropped 5 bases and J dropped 4; count of bases not matched to a gene: 7. Here the CDR3 reads CASSGRAGGSDTQYF. The CDR3 DNA reads TGTGCCAGCAGCGGAAGGGCGGGGGGGTCAGATACGCAGTATTTT.

The chain combines TRBV28 with TRBJ1-2; D not certain. With 6 bases removed from V and 2 bases from J, the gap between germline ends came to 19 bases. This CDR3 region has 16 residues. Germline V gene lookup returns CDR1 MDHEN and CDR2 SYDVKM. CDR3 coding DNA: TGTGCCAGCAGCCTCGATATGAGCAACTTGAACTATGGCTACACCTTC. Protein product: CASSLDMSNLNYGYTF.

The V gene is TRBV2, the J gene TRBJ1-1; 9 bases map to TRBD1. The V and J ends lost 5 bases and 0 bases, in that order; junction bases with no gene match: 7. The CDR3 length is 16 residues. Germline CDR1 and CDR2: SNHLY and FYNNEI. CDR3 nucleotides: TGTGCCAGCAGTCGACAGGGGGGCATGATGAACACTGAAGCTTTCTTT. It codes for CASSRQGGMMNTEAFF.

V gene TRBV4-3 combines with J gene TRBJ2-7; 13 bases line up with TRBD2. This CDR3 is built from 16 residues. V trimming: 2 bases; J trimming: 2 bases; junction bases outside the gene matches: 3. CDR1 and CDR2 from the germline V gene are LGHNA and YSLEER. CDR3 in DNA: TGCGCCAGCAGCCAAAGACTAGCGGGGGGACCCTACGAGCAGTACTTC. Translated, it gives CASSQRLAGGPYEQYF.

V and J are TRBV28 and TRBJ2-3; TRBD1 agrees at 11 bases. CDR3 length: 15 amino acids. Looked up from germline, CDR1 is MDHEN and CDR2 is SYDVKM. V shed 3 bases, J shed 5 bases, and the junction held 4 bases outside the gene matches. In nucleotides, the CDR3 is TGTGCCAGCAGTTTGGAGGGACAGGGGGGAGATACGCAGTATTTT. It codes for CASSLEGQGGDTQYF.

The V call is TRBV6-5, the J call TRBJ2-5, with D possibly TRBD2 on 6 matching bases. The CDR3 contains 13 residues. V was pared by 8 bases and J by 2 bases, with 12 bases between. The germline V gene has CDR1 MNHEY and CDR2 SVGAGI. In DNA form, the CDR3 reads TGTGCCAGCCGGGGGTGGGTACAAGAGACCCAGTACTTC. Encoded protein: CASRGWVQETQYF.

J is TRBJ1-6 and V is TRBV4-1, with a tentative D call TRBD1 (6 bases). The V gene's germline CDR1 is MGHRA and CDR2 YSYEKL. The CDR3 consists of 18 residues. Between the trimmed V and J ends, which lost 4 bases and 9 bases, there was a span of 25 bases. This chain's CDR3 is CASSLRTTVTGIGSPLHF. The CDR3 DNA is TGCGCCAGCAGCCTCCGTACGACGGTCACAGGGATTGGTTCACCCCTCCACTTT.

This clone turned up a few times. CDR3 region: CASSYLGQNQETQYF. DNA for the CDR3: TGTGCCAGCAGTTACTTGGGACAGAACCAAGAGACCCAGTACTTC. The chain is built from TRBV6-5 and TRBJ2-5; the match to TRBD1 covers 7 bases. Trimming took 1 base from V and 0 from J; bases not matched to a gene: 2. The CDR3 is 15 amino acids. Germline V lookup: CDR1 MNHEY, CDR2 SVGAGI.

The genes are TRBV19 and TRBJ1-6; tentatively, D is TRBD1 (5 bases). The V end lost 7 bases, the J end lost 7 bases, and 17 bases lay between the germline ends. Germline V gene sequence: CDR1 LNHDA, CDR2 SQIVND (reference sequence). The CDR3 spans 15 residues. CDR3 sequence reads: CASTVQRGGNSPLHF. CDR3 nucleotides: TGTGCCAGTACCGTACAGCGGGGGGGGAATTCACCCCTCCACTTT. Using reference TRBV19 and TRBJ1-6 for the parts outside the CDR3, the full variable domain is DGGITQSPKYLFRKEGQNVTLSCEQNLNHDAMYWYRQDPGQGLRLIYYSQIVNDFQKGDIAEGYSVSREKKESFPLTVTSAQKNPTAFYLCASTVQRGGNSPLHFGNGTRLTVT.

The chain couples TRBV2 to TRBJ2-7, with 7 bases matching TRBD1. The CDR3 extends over 15 amino acids. The V segment lost 2 bases and the J segment 0 bases; nucleotides outside the gene matches: 4. Germline V gene sequence: CDR1 SNHLY, CDR2 FYNNEI. The CDR3 loop is CASSERDRSSYEQYV. For the CDR3, the DNA is TGTGCCAGCAGTGAACGGGACAGAAGCTCCTACGAGCAGTACGTC.

Of note for this clone: At one end the junction does not follow the germline gene, possibly because of a read error. The chain combines TRBV7-7 with TRBJ2-2, with D perhaps matching TRBD2 (6 bases). There are 17 residues in the CDR3. From germline, CDR1 is SSHAT and CDR2 FNYEAQ (reference sequence). CDR3 in amino acids: CASSSHPRGSDTGELSF. The CDR3 bases are TGTGCCAGCAGCTCTCACCCCCGGGGGTCGGACACCGGGGAGCTGTCTTTT.

This chain joins TRBV11-2 and TRBJ2-3, with 8 nucleotides matching TRBD1. With V trimmed by 5 bases and J by 4 bases, 8 bases remained unmatched. The CDR3 sequence is 15 residues long. Germline values: CDR1 SGHAT, CDR2 FQNNGV. Here the CDR3 reads CASSPGTGGPDTQYF. In nucleotides, the CDR3 is TGTGCCAGCAGCCCCGGGACAGGAGGACCAGATACGCAGTATTTT.

This clone was found a few times. CDR3 residues: CASSLGGGNQPQHF. The DNA of the CDR3 is TGTGCCAGCAGCTTGGGGGGAGGCAATCAGCCCCAGCATTTT. V gene TRBV5-4 combines with J gene TRBJ1-5; D remains unclear. This CDR3 is 14 amino acids long. Trimming pared 0 bases from V and 2 bases from J, leaving 6 bases between. Looked up from germline, CDR1 is SGHNT and CDR2 is YYREEE (reference sequence). The whole variable domain, filled in from reference TRBV5-4 and TRBJ1-5, reads ETGVTQSPTHLIKTRGQQVTLRCSSQSGHNTVSWYQQALGQGPQFIFQYYREEENGRGNFPPRFSGLQFPNYSSELNVNALELDDSALYLCASSLGGGNQPQHFGDGTRLSIL.

This clone was recorded a few times. The chain links TRBV19 to TRBJ2-2, with 7 nucleotides matching TRBD1. V shed 7 bases, J shed 6 bases, and the junction held 17 bases outside the gene matches. Germline CDR1 reads LNHDA; CDR2 reads SQIVND (reference sequence). This CDR3 region has 17 residues. CDR3 sequence (DNA): TGTGCCAGTACCTATCACTGGGGCCAGGGGGTATCCGGGGAGCTGTTTTTT. Its protein is CASTYHWGQGVSGELFF.

The chain joins TRBV9 to TRBJ2-3; D may be TRBD2 (6 bases). V lost 0 bases to trimming and J lost 1 base, with 9 bases between them. CDR3 length equals 15 residues. Germline values: CDR1 SGDLS, CDR2 YYNGEE. The CDR3 bases are TGTGCCAGCAGCGTAGGTGCTAGCGGCACAGATACGCAGTATTTT. Translating it yields CASSVGASGTDTQYF.

The V and J genes are TRBV7-3 and TRBJ2-6, with a tentative D call TRBD1 (6 bases). CDR1 is SGHTA, CDR2 FQGTGA, per germline. CDR3 length equals 17 residues. Trimming removed 4 bases from V and 0 bases from J, with 13 bases in between. CDR3 nucleotide sequence: TGTGCCAGCAGCTCCCACTTCAGGGGCTCTGGGGCCAACGTCCTGACTTTC. It is translated as CASSSHFRGSGANVLTF.

V gene TRBV4-3 combines with J gene TRBJ2-3, with a possible D match to TRBD2 (6 bases). V was shortened by 0 bases and J by 2 bases, with 15 bases between the two germline ends. There are 17 residues in the CDR3. Germline V gene data show CDR1 as LGHNA and CDR2 as YSLEER. The CDR3: CASSQDVQRAHTDTQYF. CDR3 nucleotides: TGCGCCAGCAGCCAAGATGTTCAGCGGGCCCACACAGATACGCAGTATTTT.

Concerning this clone: One end of the junction does not line up with germline, which may come from a read error. The chain has TRBV5-4 and TRBJ2-7; 11 bases align to TRBD2. The CDR3 totals 13 residues. The V gene's germline CDR1 is SGHNT and CDR2 YYREEE (reference sequence). CDR3 region: CASSPGTSGAGDF. The CDR3 coding sequence is TGTGCCAGCAGCCCCGGGACTAGCGGTGCAGGAGACTTC.

The chain is built from TRBV11-2 and TRBJ2-5, with D perhaps matching TRBD1 (6 bases). This CDR3 has 13 amino acids. Germline V gives CDR1 SGHAT, CDR2 FQNNGV. The germline V and J ends were trimmed by 4 bases and 7 bases, with 13 bases remaining between them. The CDR3 DNA sequence: TGTGCCAGCAGCTCCCGGACAGAAGGGACCCAGTACTTC. Residues: CASSSRTEGTQYF.